A selection of T cell receptor beta chains follows, all from one sample in a study of control samples from healthy donors and cancer patients. Measured with immunoSEQ multiplex PCR; TCRdb has only the in-frame clones, and not every one. The data hold 95,000 to 150,000 clones, with roughly nine tenths observed a single time. Source material: blood. The source is a man aged 50 or older in good health. Each CDR3 is given without its conserved first and last residue. Not all rows give a size; the values are once, few, many and, for expanded clones, a class.

TRBV24-1	-	TRBJ2-7	ATSDSRDGSYEQY
TRBV19	-	TRBJ1-2	ASRAGSNYGYT
TRBV10-3	few	TRBJ1-2	AIWKEGARGDYGYT
TRBV4-1	-	TRBJ2-7	ASSQGGGSRAYYEQY
TRBV6-4	few	TRBJ1-2	ASSGGQGGDGYT
TRBV9	-	TRBJ2-5	ASSRPLSGQETQY
TRBV13	-	TRBJ2-1	ASSIRTSYNEQF
TRBV12-3/TRBV12-4	-	TRBJ2-5	ASSFMGRETQY
TRBV6-1	-	TRBJ1-5	ASSEAPGAANQPQH
TRBV25-1	-	TRBJ1-1	ASSDRQGTEAF
TRBV19	-	TRBJ2-1	ASSIGQSSYNEQF
TRBV11-2	-	TRBJ2-5	ASSPLAGSFQETQY
TRBV29-1	once	TRBJ1-1	SGGRPNTEAF
TRBV5-1	-	TRBJ2-1	ASSLATSVSDNEQF
TRBV7-2	-	TRBJ2-1	ASSLEGQVGNEQF
TRBV4-3	-	TRBJ2-2	ASSPWTGWDGELF
TRBV7-2	-	TRBJ1-2	ASSLSLTGFNYGYT